These 5 T cell receptor beta chains were all obtained from the same sample, sequenced in a study of blood T cell repertoires in COVID-19 (dated by TCRdb to 2018 to 2021). The library was built by means of the immunoSEQ multiplex PCR assay. TCRdb took this table from immuneACCESS and kept in-frame rearrangements with V and J called. Such tables lack part of the clones; where checked against another copy, unresolved V genes explain under half of the gap, and the rest is unexplained. Here the sample has 300,000 to 450,000 clones; 80% to 90% occur a single time. The ten top clones hold around 1% of the sample. The sample was PBMCs or T cells enriched from blood (not recorded which). These receptors all stem from a man aged 18 to 35 who had recovered from COVID-19.

The chain employs TRBV27 and TRBJ1-6, with 9 bases identical to TRBD1. CDR3 length: 16 amino acids. The V and J ends lost 3 bases and 3 bases, in that order; junction bases with no gene match: 3. Germline assignment: CDR1 MNHEY and CDR2 SMNVEV (reference sequence). CDR3 in amino acids: CASSLGGQGYNSPLHF. The CDR3 nucleotides are TGTGCCAGCAGTTTGGGGGGACAGGGCTATAATTCACCCCTCCACTTT.

The chain couples TRBV7-6 to TRBJ2-7, with D perhaps TRBD2 (5 bases). There are 13 residues in the CDR3. From germline, CDR1 is SGHVS and CDR2 FNYEAQ. Trimming removed 3 bases at V and 3 bases at J, with 9 bases between. The CDR3: CASSLTGFYEQYF. CDR3 DNA sequence: TGTGCCAGCAGCTTGACGGGGTTCTACGAGCAGTACTTC. Full variable domain (outside the CDR3, taken from reference TRBV7-6 and TRBJ2-7): GAGVSQSPRYKVTKRGQDVALRCDPISGHVSLYWYRQALGQGPEFLTYFNYEAQQDKSGLPNDRFSAERPEGSISTLTIQRTEQRDSAMYRCASSLTGFYEQYFGPGTRLTVT.

The CDR3 region has the DNA TGTGCCAGCAGCGTCCGGACTAGCGGGGGGACCCAGTACTTC. Translated: CASSVRTSGGTQYF. This rearrangement joins TRBV2 to TRBJ2-5; TRBD2 matches 13 bases. The CDR3 contains 14 residues. In germline, CDR1 is SNHLY, CDR2 FYNNEI. V lost 6 bases, J lost 7 bases, and 5 bases stayed unmatched.

This clone was detected once. The rearrangement links TRBV7-8 to TRBJ2-7; the D is unclear. CDR3 length: 13 residues. Germline CDR1 and CDR2: SGHVS and FQNEAQ. The germline V and J ends were trimmed by 0 bases and 4 bases, with 7 bases remaining between them. This CDR3 reads CASSLASQYEQYF. CDR3 sequence (DNA): TGTGCCAGCAGCTTAGCTAGCCAGTACGAGCAGTACTTC.

The chain has TRBV24-1 and TRBJ1-5; D remains ambiguous. Trimming removed 1 base from V and 3 bases from J, with 6 bases in between. Germline V gene lookup returns CDR1 KGHDR and CDR2 SFDVKD. The CDR3 has 14 residues. CDR3 region: CATSDFGDNQPQHF. CDR3 DNA sequence: TGTGCCACCAGTGATTTCGGGGACAATCAGCCCCAGCATTTT.